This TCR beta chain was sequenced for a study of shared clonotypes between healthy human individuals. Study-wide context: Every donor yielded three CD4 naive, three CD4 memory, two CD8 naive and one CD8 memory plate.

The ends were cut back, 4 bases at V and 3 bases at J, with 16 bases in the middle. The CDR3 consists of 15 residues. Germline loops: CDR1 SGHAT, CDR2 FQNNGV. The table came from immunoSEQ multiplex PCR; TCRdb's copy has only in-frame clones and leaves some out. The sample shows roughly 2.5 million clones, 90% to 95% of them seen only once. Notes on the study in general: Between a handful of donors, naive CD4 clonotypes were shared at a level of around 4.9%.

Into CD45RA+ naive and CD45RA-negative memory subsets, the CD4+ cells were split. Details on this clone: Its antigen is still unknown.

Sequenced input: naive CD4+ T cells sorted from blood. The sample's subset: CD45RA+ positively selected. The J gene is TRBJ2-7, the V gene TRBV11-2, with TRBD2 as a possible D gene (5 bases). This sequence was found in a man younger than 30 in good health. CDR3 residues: CASSSLGGQHYEQYF. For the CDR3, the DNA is TGTGCCAGCAGCTCATTAGGCGGGCAACACTACGAGCAGTACTTC. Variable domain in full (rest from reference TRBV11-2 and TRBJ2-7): EAGVAQSPRYKIIEKRQSVAFWCNPISGHATLYWYQQILGQGPKLLIQFQNNGVVDDSQLPKDRFSAERLKGVDSTLKIQPAKLEDSAVYLCASSSLGGQHYEQYFGPGTRLTVT.